This TCR beta chain emerged from a study of sequential checkpoint blockade in melanoma. Study information: Patients were randomized 1:1 to nivolumab-then-ipilimumab or ipilimumab-then-nivolumab first-line. Maintenance nivolumab came after either treatment sequence.

CDR3 length equals 15 residues. Deletions cut 2 bases from V and 6 bases from J, with 17 bases between. CDR1 is MNHEY and CDR2 is SMNVEV in the germline V gene (reference sequence). Profiled with immunoSEQ multiplex PCR; TCRdb holds only in-frame clones, not every one. The table includes 18,000 or so clones, roughly 72% detected once. Indicated treatment: randomized to nivolumab then ipilimumab (arm A) or the reverse (arm B). DNA-damaging chemotherapy had not been given to any patient beforehand. Live CD3+CD8+ CD19− CD56− cells were sorted from PBMCs. This clonotype originated in a human donor with melanoma. This chain joins TRBV27 and TRBJ2-7, with D tentatively TRBD1 (6 bases). The specimen was CD8+ T cells sorted from blood (inferred from file names), collected from a patient given nivolumab and ipilimumab in sequence. The CDR3 DNA follows: TGTGCCAGCAGTTTAGCTCAGGACAGTCCCGTCGAGCAGTACTTC. Amino acid sequence: CASSLAQDSPVEQYF.